Below are 29 T cell receptor beta chains sequenced from a single sample in a study of PD-1 blockade in classical Hodgkin lymphoma. The method was immunoSEQ multiplex PCR; TCRdb's version includes in-frame clones alone and lacks a portion of them. Among 38,000 or so clones listed, 75% to 90% were seen once. Exposure to brentuximab vedotin varied, and each patient had relapsed following autologous stem cell transplantation. Sequencing used peripheral blood mononuclear cells (PBMCs), obtained at baseline. The receptor set was obtained from a human donor with classical Hodgkin lymphoma.

The V gene is TRBV18, the J gene TRBJ1-1; D not resolved. CDR1 is KGHSH, CDR2 LQKENI, per germline. The CDR3 has 15 residues. Trimming took 1 base from V and 3 from J, leaving 12 bases between them. The chain's CDR3 is CASSPRSTADTEAFF. Here the CDR3 DNA reads TGTGCCAGCTCACCACGCTCTACAGCGGACACTGAAGCTTTCTTT.

V and J are TRBV4-2 and TRBJ2-3; 8 bases map to TRBD2. The CDR3 runs 16 residues. Trimming cost V 1 base and J 6 bases; bases outside gene matches: 9. Germline CDR1 reads LGHNA; CDR2 reads YNFKEQ. The CDR3 protein is CASSQAQSAGEDTQYF. The CDR3 DNA reads TGTGCCAGCAGCCAAGCTCAGTCAGCGGGGGAGGATACGCAGTATTTT.

V gene TRBV4-1 combines with J gene TRBJ1-2, with 9 bases identical to TRBD1. CDR1 is MGHRA and CDR2 is YSYEKL in the germline V gene. Trimming took 4 bases from V and 2 from J; bases not matched to a gene: 8. The CDR3 sequence is 16 residues long. The CDR3 region is CASSPGQGKFNYGYTF. The CDR3 DNA is TGCGCCAGCAGCCCGGGACAGGGAAAATTCAACTATGGCTACACCTTC.

V usage is TRBV7-9 and J usage is TRBJ1-2, with D possibly TRBD1 on 5 matching bases. The CDR3 is 13 amino acids. Germline V gene data show CDR1 as SEHNR and CDR2 as FQNEAQ (reference sequence). Trimming removed 5 bases from V and 6 bases from J, with 13 bases in between. CDR3 in DNA: TGTGCCAGCAGCCCGGGACTTTCTGATGGCTACACCTTC. Its protein product is CASSPGLSDGYTF.

A few counts support this clone. The rearrangement joins TRBV19 to TRBJ2-7; 9 bases are a match to TRBD1. CDR1 is LNHDA and CDR2 is SQIVND in the germline V gene (reference sequence). V shed 3 bases and J 2 bases; nucleotides not matched to a gene: 5. The CDR3 runs 15 residues. For the CDR3, the DNA is TGTGCCAGTAGTATCTGGACAGGGGCTCCCTACGAGCAGTACTTC. It yields the protein CASSIWTGAPYEQYF.

The genes are TRBV19 and TRBJ2-5, with TRBD2 identical over 10 bases. V was clipped by 5 bases and J by 2 bases; unmatched bases: 5. Germline-derived CDR1 and CDR2 are LNHDA and SQIVND (reference sequence). The CDR3 spans 15 residues. The CDR3 bases are TGTGCCAGTAGTCCTTCAGCGGGGGGGCAAGAGACCCAGTACTTC. Protein product: CASSPSAGGQETQYF.

The J gene is TRBJ1-6, the V gene TRBV2; D not certain. The V end lost 3 bases, the J end lost 0 bases, and 15 bases lay between the germline ends. CDR1 and CDR2 from the germline V gene are SNHLY and FYNNEI. This CDR3 has 18 amino acids. The CDR3 nucleotides are TGTGCCAGCAGTGATCATCCGACTTCTAGCTCCTATAATTCACCCCTCCACTTT. Protein sequence: CASSDHPTSSSYNSPLHF.

V usage is TRBV10-3 and J usage is TRBJ1-5; the D gene is possibly TRBD1 (5 bases). Trimming shortened V by 7 bases and J by 2 bases, and 9 bases separated the two germline ends. The CDR3 totals 13 residues. The germline V gene has CDR1 ENHRY and CDR2 SYGVKD. This chain's CDR3 is CAIKGVGNQPQHF. The CDR3 DNA reads as TGTGCCATCAAAGGGGTTGGCAATCAGCCCCAGCATTTT.

The chain carries TRBV2 and TRBJ1-2; possible D gene TRBD1, 5 bases. The length of the CDR3 is 17 residues. V dropped 6 bases and J dropped 5 bases, with 25 bases sitting between them. CDR1 and CDR2 from the germline V gene are SNHLY and FYNNEI. CDR3 loop: CASRGVAGRVDQYGYTF. The CDR3 bases are TGTGCCAGCAGAGGGGTCGCAGGGAGGGTTGATCAGTATGGCTACACCTTC. The entire variable domain, with the rest obtained from reference TRBV2 and TRBJ1-2, is as follows: EPEVTQTPSHQVTQMGQEVILRCVPISNHLYFYWYRQILGQKVEFLVSFYNNEISEKSEIFDDQFSVERPDGSNFTLKIRSTKLEDSAMYFCASRGVAGRVDQYGYTFGSGTRLTVV.

The genes are TRBV6-9 and TRBJ2-7; no definite D call. Between the trimmed V and J ends, which lost 3 bases and 2 bases, there was a span of 14 bases. The CDR3 loop spans 15 amino acids. Germline V gene sequence: CDR1 MNHGY, CDR2 SVAAGI. The CDR3: CASSYGSPTPYEQYF. The CDR3 nucleotides read TGTGCCAGCAGTTACGGGTCCCCCACCCCCTACGAGCAGTACTTC.

J is TRBJ2-5 and V is TRBV5-5; perhaps D is TRBD1 or TRBD2 (5 bases each). The germline CDR1 and CDR2 sequences are SGHKS and YYEKEE (reference sequence). The V and J ends lost 0 bases and 3 bases respectively, with 9 bases between them. The CDR3 is 14 residues long. This CDR3 is CASSLGGTKETQYF. The CDR3 DNA is TGTGCCAGCAGCTTGGGAGGGACCAAAGAGACCCAGTACTTC.

The sample holds a few counts of this clone. V and J are TRBV18 and TRBJ2-7, with a possible D match to TRBD2 (6 bases). The germline V gene encodes CDR1 KGHSH and CDR2 LQKENI. The V gene lost 5 bases and the J gene lost 5 bases, with 16 bases spanning the gap. The CDR3 runs to 14 residues. CDR3 DNA: TGTGCCAGCTCAGTGGGGACTTGGGATAACGAGCAGTACTTC. Its translation is CASSVGTWDNEQYF.

The chain carries TRBV19 and TRBJ2-7; the D gene is possibly TRBD2 (5 bases). Germline CDR1 and CDR2: LNHDA and SQIVND (reference sequence). V lost 3 bases to trimming and J lost 3 bases, with 12 bases between them. The CDR3 contains 14 residues. The chain's CDR3 is CASSIGLVNYEQYF. For the CDR3, the DNA is TGTGCCAGTAGTATCGGACTGGTTAACTACGAGCAGTACTTC.

This sequence joins TRBV6-1 and TRBJ1-5; D is possibly TRBD1 (6 bases). Germline V lookup: CDR1 MNHNS, CDR2 SASEGT. Trimming left V 4 bases short and J 5 bases short, with 12 bases between. CDR3 size: 14 residues. CDR3 loop: CASSVKGDHQPQHF. DNA of the CDR3: TGTGCCAGCAGTGTTAAGGGGGACCATCAGCCCCAGCATTTT.

The V call is TRBV19, the J call TRBJ1-4; D gene ambiguous. Trimming took 5 bases from V and 6 from J, leaving 7 bases between them. CDR1 LNHDA and CDR2 SQIVND come from the germline V gene (reference sequence). The CDR3 length is 12 residues. This chain's CDR3 is CASSGDHEKLFF. CDR3 DNA sequence: TGTGCCAGTAGTGGAGATCATGAAAAACTGTTTTTT.

To note about this clone: At one of its ends the junction is not consistent with the germline gene, which may arise from a read error. The V and J genes are TRBV11-1 and TRBJ2-5; no reliable D call. The CDR3 sequence is 12 residues long. Germline values: CDR1 SGHAT, CDR2 FQDESV (reference sequence). CDR3: CASNLDQETQYF. CDR3 DNA sequence: TGTGCCAGCAACTTAGACCAAGAGACCCAGTACTTC.

V and J are TRBV29-1 and TRBJ1-4, with 7 bases aligning to TRBD1. Germline assignment: CDR1 SQVTM and CDR2 ANQGSEA. J lost 0 bases, V lost 5 bases, and 0 bases had no gene match. CDR3 length: 13 residues. The CDR3 reads CSVTGATNEKLFF. CDR3 sequence (DNA): TGCAGCGTTACAGGGGCAACTAATGAAAAACTGTTTTTT. Complete variable domain (other parts from reference TRBV29-1 and TRBJ1-4): SAVISQKPSRDICQRGTSLTIQCQVDSQVTMMFWYRQQPGQSLTLIATANQGSEATYESGFVIDKFPISRPNLTFSTLTVSNMSPEDSSIYLCSVTGATNEKLFFGSGTQLSVL.

The CDR3: CASSVVGTGGSTDTQYF. The CDR3, as DNA: TGTGCCAGCAGCGTAGTCGGGACAGGGGGTAGCACAGATACGCAGTATTTT. V gene TRBV9 combines with J gene TRBJ2-3; TRBD1 matches 11 bases. This CDR3 contains 17 residues. Germline CDR1 and CDR2: SGDLS and YYNGEE. J was trimmed by 0 bases and V by 0 bases; bases with no gene match: 3.

V gene TRBV10-3 combines with J gene TRBJ1-5; 8 bases agree with TRBD1. This CDR3 has 12 amino acids. Germline CDR1 reads ENHRY; CDR2 reads SYGVKD. V gave up 9 bases and J gave up 6 bases; unmatched junction bases: 4. CDR3 sequence: CAIGQGAQPQHF. CDR3 DNA sequence: TGTGCCATAGGACAGGGAGCTCAGCCCCAGCATTTT.

This clone was seen once. The CDR3 here is CASSQDRLAYNEQFF. CDR3 nucleotide sequence: TGTGCCAGCAGCCAAGACAGACTAGCTTACAATGAGCAGTTCTTC. The V and J genes are TRBV4-2 and TRBJ2-1, with 7 bases that match TRBD2. The CDR3 runs to 15 residues. V trimming: 0 bases; J trimming: 4 bases; junction bases outside the gene matches: 3. The germline CDR1 and CDR2 sequences are LGHNA and YNFKEQ.

The CDR3 DNA reads as TGCAGTGCTAGTAGTTATGAGCAGTTCTTC. It is translated as CSASSYEQFF. This chain links TRBV20-1 with TRBJ2-1; the D is unclear. This CDR3 is 10 amino acids long. Germline CDR1 reads DFQATT; CDR2 reads SNEGSKA (reference sequence). V lost 3 bases, J lost 8 bases, and 5 bases lay in between.

The CDR3 DNA reads as TGTGCCAGCAGCTTAGGTCAGCCAGGCACAGATACGCAGTATTTT. Residues: CASSLGQPGTDTQYF. V and J are TRBV5-8 and TRBJ2-3; D is undetermined. Germline loops: CDR1 SGHTS, CDR2 YDEGEE. Trimming took off 2 bases at V and 1 base at J, with 11 bases between the two ends. The CDR3 extends over 15 amino acids.

This clone has more than one count but fewer than ten. The chain employs TRBV7-9 and TRBJ1-2; D gene uncertain. V was shortened by 1 base and J by 7 bases, with 16 bases between the two germline ends. Germline CDR1 reads SEHNR; CDR2 reads FQNEAQ (reference sequence). The CDR3 consists of 15 residues. CDR3 loop: CASSLVESSTSGYTF. CDR3 nucleotide sequence: TGTGCCAGCAGCTTAGTGGAGTCCAGTACCTCTGGCTACACCTTC.

The chain links TRBV19 to TRBJ1-6; TRBD1 might be the D (5 bases). The CDR3 loop spans 16 amino acids. V was pared by 6 bases and J by 7 bases, with 19 bases between. Germline V CDR1 and CDR2: LNHDA, SQIVND (reference sequence). The CDR3 protein is CASRGPTGTANSPLHF. In DNA, the CDR3 is TGTGCCAGTAGGGGGCCGACCGGGACGGCAAATTCACCCCTCCACTTT.

The chain recombines TRBV5-4 with TRBJ1-3, with no clear D. Germline V gene lookup returns CDR1 SGHNT and CDR2 YYREEE (reference sequence). CDR3 length equals 17 residues. Trimming took off 0 bases at V and 0 bases at J, with 13 bases between the two ends. The CDR3 sequence: CASSLGRLLYSGNTIYF. The CDR3 nucleotides are TGTGCCAGCAGCTTGGGACGGCTTCTCTACTCTGGAAACACCATATATTTT.

This rearrangement joins TRBV19 to TRBJ2-3; no firm D call. CDR3 length: 15 residues. Trimming removed 8 bases from V and 6 bases from J, with 21 bases in between. CDR1 and CDR2 (germline): LNHDA, SQIVND (reference sequence). Here the CDR3 reads CASARGSMHIDTQYF. Here the CDR3 DNA reads TGTGCCAGTGCGAGAGGCAGCATGCACATCGATACGCAGTATTTT.

The chain recombines TRBV4-2 with TRBJ2-3, with a possible D match to TRBD1 (5 bases). The ends were cut back, 1 base at V and 4 bases at J, with 12 bases in the middle. This CDR3 is built from 15 residues. Germline CDR1 LGHNA, CDR2 YNFKEQ. The CDR3 DNA is TGTGCCAGCAGCCAAGGGGGCGCCGGCGCAGATACGCAGTATTTT. This encodes CASSQGGAGADTQYF.

This chain's CDR3 is CASSHAGTTNEQFF. The CDR3 DNA sequence: TGTGCCAGCAGCCACGCGGGGACTACCAATGAGCAGTTCTTC. V and J are TRBV6-6 and TRBJ2-1; 7 bases agree with TRBD2. Germline CDR1 reads MNHNY; CDR2 reads SVGAGI (reference sequence). Unmatched junction bases numbered 8, after V lost 6 bases and J lost 6 bases. The CDR3 loop spans 14 amino acids.

The gene calls are TRBV5-8 and TRBJ2-1, with 11 positions matching TRBD2. Germline-derived CDR1 and CDR2 are SGHTS and YDEGEE. The V and J ends lost 0 bases and 9 bases, in that order; junction bases with no gene match: 2. The CDR3 length is 14 residues. CDR3 region: CASSLEGLAVEQFF. DNA for the CDR3: TGTGCCAGCAGCTTGGAGGGACTAGCGGTTGAGCAGTTCTTC. Combining the CDR3 with reference TRBV5-8 and TRBJ2-1 gives the whole variable domain EAGVTQSPTHLIKTRGQQATLRCSPISGHTSVYWYQQALGLGLQFLLWYDEGEERNRGNFPPRFSGRQFPNYSSELNVNALELEDSALYLCASSLEGLAVEQFFGPGTRLTVL.